Listed here is a single T cell receptor beta chain. TCRdb keeps only in-frame clones here, not all; method: immunoSEQ multiplex PCR. Found here are around 220 clones, roughly 30% of them singletons; the top ten hold 15% to 20%. This sample was included in a study of CXCR4 blockade with PD-1 therapy in pancreatic cancer. CDR3 length: 13 amino acids. Per germline, CDR1 SGDLS and CDR2 YYNGEE. V lost 4 bases and J 6 bases, leaving 13 bases between the germline ends. This chain joins TRBV9 and TRBJ1-1; no firm D call. The source is a human donor with pancreatic ductal adenocarcinoma. Material: tumor tissue. CDR3 DNA sequence: TGTGCCAGCAGCCCAAGTAGCCGTGCTGAAGCTTTCTTT. It specifies CASSPSSRAEAFF.